These 9 T cell receptor beta chains came from one sample sequenced in a study of T cell responses to AZD1222 COVID-19 vaccine. TCRdb's table, derived via immunoSEQ multiplex PCR, lists solely in-frame clones and lacks some. The repertoire holds more than 140,000 clones, with approximately 90% as singletons. The material sequenced was peripheral blood, taken on day 0 of AZD1222 vaccination. The receptor set was obtained from an adult in good health.

This clone was detected many times. The chain employs TRBV6-4 and TRBJ2-1; TRBD1 aligns across 11 bases. Germline V lookup: CDR1 MRHNA, CDR2 SNTAGT. The V segment lost 2 bases and the J segment 6 bases; nucleotides outside the gene matches: 0. This CDR3 is built from 14 residues. CDR3 DNA: TGTGCCAGCAGTGACGGGACAGGGGGCAATGAGCAGTTCTTC. Amino acids: CASSDGTGGNEQFF.

This rearrangement joins TRBV5-1 to TRBJ2-2; 11 bases fit TRBD2. The CDR3 is 15 residues long. Germline V CDR1 and CDR2: SGHRS, YFSETQ. The V segment lost 6 bases and the J segment 5 bases; nucleotides outside the gene matches: 6. The CDR3 sequence is CASKGTSGFTGELFF. The DNA for the CDR3 is TGCGCCAGCAAGGGGACTAGCGGTTTTACCGGGGAGCTGTTTTTT.

This chain links TRBV14 with TRBJ2-5, with D uncertain. The germline V gene encodes CDR1 SGHDN and CDR2 FVKESK. V gave up 0 bases and J gave up 7 bases, with 3 bases separating them. The CDR3 is 11 amino acids. CDR3 region: CASSQDWTQYF. CDR3 nucleotides: TGTGCCAGCAGCCAAGATTGGACCCAGTACTTC.

The J gene is TRBJ1-2, the V gene TRBV27, with D maybe TRBD1 (5 bases). The CDR3 has 15 residues. Looked up from germline, CDR1 is MNHEY and CDR2 is SMNVEV (reference sequence). V lost 2 bases, J lost 0 bases, and 10 bases lay in between. CDR3 residues: CASSLRETANYGYTF. CDR3 coding DNA: TGTGCCAGCAGTTTACGGGAGACAGCTAACTATGGCTACACCTTC.

The chain is built from TRBV30 and TRBJ2-7; tentatively, D is TRBD2 (5 bases). Trimming took 3 bases from V and 7 from J, leaving 16 bases between them. The CDR3 has 13 amino acids. The germline V gene encodes CDR1 GTSNPN and CDR2 SVGIG (reference sequence). As DNA, the CDR3 is TGTGCCTGGAGGAGAGGCAACCCGGGGGAGCAGTACTTC. Encoded protein: CAWRRGNPGEQYF.

This rearrangement joins TRBV10-3 to TRBJ2-6; 8 nucleotides line up with TRBD1. This CDR3 is 20 amino acids long. In germline, CDR1 is ENHRY, CDR2 SYGVKD. V lost 0 bases and J lost 2; bases outside the gene matches: 12. The CDR3 DNA reads as TGTGCCATCAGTGAGTCTTTGCGGGACAGGATAGGCACTGGGGCCAACGTCCTGACTTTC. It specifies CAISESLRDRIGTGANVLTF.

This chain uses TRBV6-5 with TRBJ1-3; a weak D match, TRBD1 (5 bases). The V gene lost 6 bases and the J gene lost 0 bases, with 12 bases spanning the gap. Germline-derived CDR1 and CDR2 are MNHEY and SVGAGI. The CDR3 consists of 15 residues. CDR3: CASSARQISGNTIYF. CDR3 DNA sequence: TGTGCCAGCAGCGCCCGACAGATCTCTGGAAACACCATATATTTT.

This clone is a singleton in its sample. V gene TRBV19 combines with J gene TRBJ2-2, with D unclear. CDR1 is LNHDA and CDR2 is SQIVND in the germline V gene (reference sequence). This CDR3 has 16 residues. Trimming shortened V by 3 bases and J by 2 bases, and 13 bases separated the two germline ends. CDR3 DNA: TGTGCCAGTAGTATTAGATTAGGGTTTAACACCGGGGAGCTGTTTTTT. The encoded protein is CASSIRLGFNTGELFF.

The chain is built from TRBV30 and TRBJ1-1; D is unclear. V was clipped by 3 bases and J by 0 bases, with 8 bases between them. The CDR3 covers 13 residues. Germline assignment: CDR1 GTSNPN and CDR2 SVGIG (reference sequence). The CDR3 protein is CAWRTNMNTEAFF. In DNA, the CDR3 is TGTGCCTGGAGGACAAACATGAACACTGAAGCTTTCTTT.